The clone carrying this T cell receptor beta chain has only a few counts. What it recognizes is unknown. The data stem from a study of early T cells in non-severe SARS-CoV-2 infection. In the study overall: Chains stayed unpaired after sequencing of bulk RNA from unsorted whole blood. Study-wide results and limits: Clonotype matching in VDJdb favored anti-spike CD8 responses and did not capture private and CD4 specificities.

The V gene lost 5 bases and the J gene lost 0 bases, with 14 bases spanning the gap. The V gene's germline CDR1 is SEHNR and CDR2 FQNEAQ (reference sequence). The CDR3 is 16 amino acids. Individual cDNA molecules each received unique molecular identifiers attached to them. A single record per CDR3 protein comes from TCRdb applying MiXCR to the 5' RACE reads. The sample has 30,000 to 45,000 distinct CDR3 sequences; around 5.8% are singletons. The source material was whole blood, sampled at baseline. The rearrangement joins TRBV7-9 to TRBJ1-5; tentative D call: TRBD1 (5 bases). The clonotype was recovered from an adult who was a healthcare worker with PCR-confirmed SARS-CoV-2 infection or an uninfected control (not recorded which). The CDR3 reads CASSPRGTVSNQPQHF. The CDR3 DNA reads as TGTGCCAGCAGCCCCCGAGGGACGGTTAGCAATCAGCCCCAGCATTTT.